One sample yielded the 17 T cell receptor beta chains listed below, sequenced in a study of cytomegalovirus exposure and HLA in healthy donors. Measured with immunoSEQ multiplex PCR; TCRdb has only the in-frame clones, and not every one. Among 90,000 to 150,000 clones listed, 70% to 90% were seen once. The sample was PBMCs. The source of these receptors is a man aged 18 to 29 in good health and CMV-seropositive.

V gene TRBV7-9 combines with J gene TRBJ2-7; possible D gene TRBD1, 5 bases. The CDR3 sequence is 14 residues long. The V gene's germline CDR1 is SEHNR and CDR2 FQNEAQ (reference sequence). Trimming left V 0 bases short and J 1 base short, with 7 bases between. CDR3 sequence reads: CASSLAPGSYEQYF. The CDR3 DNA sequence: TGTGCCAGCAGCTTAGCGCCAGGGTCCTACGAGCAGTACTTC.

This sequence joins TRBV4-1 and TRBJ2-1; D is perhaps TRBD1 (5 bases). From germline, CDR1 is MGHRA and CDR2 YSYEKL. This CDR3 comprises 16 residues. V dropped 2 bases and J dropped 3 bases, with 14 bases sitting between them. Here the CDR3 DNA reads TGCGCCAGCAGCCAACCCGCAGCAGGGCTCTACAATGAGCAGTTCTTC. It is translated as CASSQPAAGLYNEQFF.

The V gene is TRBV6-5, the J gene TRBJ2-7, with a tentative D call TRBD1 (7 bases). There are 14 residues in the CDR3. Germline CDR1 reads MNHEY; CDR2 reads SVGAGI. V gave up 6 bases and J gave up 6 bases, with 18 bases separating them. CDR3 residues: CASSPRQGGAEQYF. The CDR3 DNA follows: TGTGCCAGCAGCCCAAGACAGGGCGGGGCCGAGCAGTACTTC.

The rearrangement links TRBV4-1 to TRBJ2-2; TRBD2 agrees at 8 bases. CDR3 size: 17 residues. V trimming: 5 bases; J trimming: 4 bases; junction bases outside the gene matches: 12. Germline CDR1 and CDR2: MGHRA and YSYEKL. DNA for the CDR3: TGCGCCAGCAGCTACCCGGGGGGGGCTGAGTCCACCGGGGAGCTGTTTTTT. It yields the protein CASSYPGGAESTGELFF.

This chain links TRBV28 with TRBJ2-2; 8 positions agree with TRBD1. This CDR3 region has 16 residues. Germline trimming cut 3 bases from V and 6 bases from J; bases unmatched to any gene: 9. Germline assignment: CDR1 MDHEN and CDR2 SYDVKM. CDR3 loop: CASSFKARGRAGELFF. The CDR3 DNA follows: TGTGCCAGCAGTTTTAAGGCCAGGGGGCGGGCCGGGGAGCTGTTTTTT.

The J gene is TRBJ2-4, the V gene TRBV7-9; D unclear. Trimming took off 0 bases at V and 8 bases at J, with 14 bases between the two ends. CDR3 size: 15 residues. Germline V gene data show CDR1 as SEHNR and CDR2 as FQNEAQ (reference sequence). In nucleotides, the CDR3 is TGTGCCAGCAGCTTAGCGTTGGCAGGTGATGACATTCAGTACTTC. Amino acid sequence: CASSLALAGDDIQYF.

This chain uses TRBV19 with TRBJ2-1; TRBD2 agrees at 9 bases. The CDR3 contains 15 residues. V was pared by 5 bases and J by 2 bases, with 4 bases of the junction left unmatched. Germline CDR1 and CDR2: LNHDA and SQIVND (reference sequence). CDR3 region: CASSLSGGAYNEQFF. DNA of the CDR3: TGTGCCAGTAGTCTTAGCGGGGGAGCCTACAATGAGCAGTTCTTC. The full variable domain, rest sourced from reference TRBV19 and TRBJ2-1, is DGGITQSPKYLFRKEGQNVTLSCEQNLNHDAMYWYRQDPGQGLRLIYYSQIVNDFQKGDIAEGYSVSREKKESFPLTVTSAQKNPTAFYLCASSLSGGAYNEQFFGPGTRLTVL.

The chain employs TRBV7-9 and TRBJ1-2; D is unclear. CDR1 and CDR2 from the germline V gene are SEHNR and FQNEAQ (reference sequence). The CDR3 spans 11 residues. V was pared by 5 bases and J by 7 bases, with 8 bases between. CDR3 amino acids: CASSHTLGYTF. CDR3 DNA sequence: TGTGCCAGCAGCCACACCCTTGGCTACACCTTC.

The genes are TRBV6-4 and TRBJ2-1, with 12 bases that match TRBD1. Germline V gene lookup returns CDR1 MRHNA and CDR2 SNTAGT. The CDR3 is 14 residues long. The trim removed 6 bases at V and 6 bases at J, leaving 3 bases unmatched. The CDR3 spells CASSGTGGVNEQFF. CDR3 in DNA: TGTGCCAGCAGCGGGACAGGGGGCGTCAATGAGCAGTTCTTC.

CDR3 nucleotide sequence: TGTGCCAGCAGTTACTCGGGGCAGACTGAAGCTTTCTTT. Its protein is CASSYSGQTEAFF. The chain has TRBV6-6 and TRBJ1-1; D might be TRBD1 (5 bases). The CDR3 loop spans 13 amino acids. Trimming took off 0 bases at V and 5 bases at J, with 7 bases between the two ends. Germline V gives CDR1 MNHNY, CDR2 SVGAGI (reference sequence).

This chain connects TRBV5-4 to TRBJ2-1; D might be TRBD1 (8 bases). Trimming took off 4 bases at V and 6 bases at J, with 17 bases between the two ends. Germline lookup yields CDR1 SGHNT and CDR2 YYREEE (reference sequence). The CDR3 runs 15 residues. The CDR3 here is CASSVDRGGINEQFF. The CDR3 DNA reads as TGTGCCAGCAGCGTCGACAGGGGAGGGATCAATGAGCAGTTCTTC.

The V gene is TRBV7-8, the J gene TRBJ1-5, with 8 bases lining up with TRBD1. Germline loops: CDR1 SGHVS, CDR2 FQNEAQ. V dropped 5 bases and J dropped 7; count of bases not matched to a gene: 13. The CDR3 totals 16 residues. The CDR3 bases are TGTGCCAGCAGCATCCGTGGGACAGGAGGCGGACAGCCCCAGCATTTT. Encoded protein: CASSIRGTGGGQPQHF.

The rearrangement joins TRBV10-1 to TRBJ1-1; 7 nucleotides line up with TRBD1. Per germline, CDR1 WNHNN and CDR2 SYGVQD (reference sequence). With V trimmed by 0 bases and J by 5 bases, 6 bases remained unmatched. The CDR3 extends over 15 amino acids. Here the CDR3 DNA reads TGCGCCAGCAGTGAGTCTAACAGGGGAGTTACTGAAGCTTTCTTT. Encoded protein: CASSESNRGVTEAFF.

This clone has just one count. The chain combines TRBV13 with TRBJ2-7, with D perhaps matching TRBD2 (6 bases). The germline gives CDR1 PRHDT, CDR2 FYEKMQ (reference sequence). The CDR3 length is 14 residues. V was trimmed by 4 bases and J by 3 bases, leaving 13 bases between them. Here the CDR3 reads CASSSRRGSYEQYF. For the CDR3, the DNA is TGTGCCAGCAGCTCCCGGAGGGGTAGCTACGAGCAGTACTTC.

V is TRBV5-4 and J is TRBJ2-3; 10 nucleotides match TRBD2. The CDR3 length is 16 residues. CDR1 and CDR2 (germline): SGHNT, YYREEE (reference sequence). V gave up 0 bases and J gave up 6 bases; unmatched junction bases: 7. CDR3 DNA sequence: TGTGCCAGCAGCTTGGTCAGGCATAGCGGGGGGGATACGCAGTATTTT. It encodes CASSLVRHSGGDTQYF.

The J gene is TRBJ2-6, the V gene TRBV7-8, with a possible D match to TRBD2 (6 bases). This CDR3 is 16 amino acids long. V shed 2 bases and J shed 2 bases, with 10 bases lying between them. The germline V gene encodes CDR1 SGHVS and CDR2 FQNEAQ. As DNA, the CDR3 is TGTGCCAGCAGCTTAAAGGGAGGCCCTGGGGCCAACGTCCTGACTTTC. This gives the protein CASSLKGGPGANVLTF. Variable domain in full (rest from reference TRBV7-8 and TRBJ2-6): GAGVSQSPRYKVAKRGQDVALRCDPISGHVSLFWYQQALGQGPEFLTYFQNEAQLDKSGLPSDRFFAERPEGSVSTLKIQRTQQEDSAVYLCASSLKGGPGANVLTFGAGSRLTVL.

This rearrangement joins TRBV7-2 to TRBJ1-2, with 7 bases identical to TRBD1. The CDR3 has 16 amino acids. The V gene's germline CDR1 is SGHTA and CDR2 FQGNSA. J lost 8 bases, V lost 6 bases, and 18 bases had no gene match. Here the CDR3 DNA reads TGTGCCAGCAGTTCACAGGGGCGCTTATCAGTAGGAGGCTACACCTTC. Amino acids: CASSSQGRLSVGGYTF.